A single sample gave rise to the 12 T cell receptor beta chains below, sequenced in a study of tumor-infiltrating lymphocytes in primary liver carcinoma. Both blood RNA, taken from unsorted whole blood, and germline DNA were extracted. The authors made TCR beta cDNA from 450 to 600 ng total RNA with a constant-region primer. Three nested multiplex PCR rounds, a slightly modified ARM-PCR method, built the TCR beta libraries. Researchers ran the first two PCR rounds for roughly 11 cycles each with TRBV1-TRBV30 forward primers and a C-beta reverse primer. Each CDR3 protein is one row after TCRdb ran MiXCR on the multiplex PCR reads. The table shows approximately 330,000 distinct CDR3 sequences, with almost 65% occurring only once. Material: peripheral blood. Every receptor here comes from a man in his forties with primary liver carcinoma and hepatitis B virus infection.

A remark on this clonotype: This clone may be a read error of a much larger clone one base away. The CDR3 end shows no conserved phenylalanine or tryptophan, and so a read error is likely. V and J are TRBV10-2 and TRBJ1-1; D gene ambiguous. Trimming left V 2 bases short and J 9 bases short, with 7 bases between. This CDR3 spans 11 amino acids. CDR1 and CDR2 (germline): WSHSY, SAAADI. CDR3 coding DNA: TGCGCCAGCAGTGAGGGTTTTCAAGCTTTCATT. The encoded protein is CASSEGFQAFI.

Comments on this clonotype: Mismatch with germline at one junction end may stem from a read error. The rearrangement uses TRBV11-3 and TRBJ1-5; D is undetermined. Germline V gene data show CDR1 as SGHNT and CDR2 as YENEEA. The CDR3 is made up of 12 amino acids. CDR3 sequence: CASSLGDEPQHF. The CDR3 DNA follows: TGTGCCAGCAGCTTAGGCGATGAGCCCCAGCATTTC.

The chain joins TRBV5-4 to TRBJ2-2; no reliable D call. The CDR3 runs to 14 residues. Germline CDR1 is SGHNT and CDR2 is YYREEE (reference sequence). V was cut by 4 bases and J by 5 bases, with 12 bases left in between. CDR3 in amino acids: CASSQEVGTGELFF. The CDR3 bases are TGTGCCAGCAGCCAAGAAGTCGGTACCGGGGAGCTGTTTTTT.

This clonotype occurred once. An end of the junction differs from the germline gene, which may be a read error. This sequence joins TRBV6-5 and TRBJ2-3, with 8 bases aligning to TRBD2. The CDR3 sequence is 15 residues long. Germline CDR1 MNHEY, CDR2 SVGAGI. The CDR3 loop is CARSYERGRTDTQYF. CDR3 nucleotide sequence: TGTGCCAGAAGTTACGAGCGGGGGCGCACAGATACGCAGTATTTT.

On this clonotype itself: This could be a read error, since a much larger clone is one nucleotide away. J is TRBJ1-2 and V is TRBV12-3 or TRBV12-4, with D perhaps matching TRBD1 (5 bases). The CDR3 is made up of 16 amino acids. CDR3 sequence: CTSSPWEGSINYGYTF. CDR3 coding DNA: TGTACCAGCAGTCCCTGGGAGGGGTCAATCAACTATGGCTACACCTTC.

The chain recombines TRBV30 with TRBJ1-1; D unclear. This CDR3 contains 11 residues. V lost 5 bases, J lost 1 base, and 5 bases lay in between. Germline CDR1 and CDR2: GTSNPN and SVGIG (reference sequence). CDR3 bases: TGTGCCTGGGGAAGGAACACTGAAGCTTTCTTT. Residues: CAWGRNTEAFF. Combining the CDR3 with reference TRBV30 and TRBJ1-1 gives the whole variable domain SQTIHQWPATLVQPVGSPLSLECTVEGTSNPNLYWYRQAAGRGLQLLFYSVGIGQISSEVPQNLSASRPQDRQFILSSKKLLLSDSGFYLCAWGRNTEAFFGQGTRLTVV.

In regard to this clonotype: A much more abundant neighbour one base away suggests this may be a read error. The chain combines TRBV4-2 with TRBJ2-3; 16 nucleotides align to TRBD2. Germline-derived CDR1 and CDR2 are LGHNA and YNFKEQ. The CDR3 contains 18 residues. Trimming removed 7 bases from V and 6 bases from J; junction bases left unmatched: 13. Written as DNA, the CDR3 is TGTGCCAGCAACTCCCCGGGACTAGCGGGAGGGTCTTGGGATACGCAGTATTTT. It specifies CASNSPGLAGGSWDTQYF.

A word on this clonotype: At one end the junction does not follow the germline gene, possibly because of a read error. The genes are TRBV6-6 and TRBJ1-1; D is undetermined. This CDR3 region has 13 residues. Germline assignment: CDR1 MNHNY and CDR2 SVGAGI (reference sequence). Here the CDR3 DNA reads TGTGTCAGCAGCGTCCTCTTTAACACTGAAGCTTTCTTT. Translation: CVSSVLFNTEAFF.

The genes are TRBV19 and TRBJ2-4, with unresolved D. CDR3 length: 16 amino acids. V was shortened by 6 bases and J by 0 bases, with 15 bases between the two germline ends. Germline V lookup: CDR1 LNHDA, CDR2 SQIVND (reference sequence). The CDR3 sequence: CASSEQNRLAKNIQYF. The CDR3 DNA reads TGTGCCAGTAGCGAACAAAACCGATTAGCCAAAAACATTCAGTACTTC.

To note about this clonotype: The final CDR3 position lacks the conserved phenylalanine or tryptophan, pointing to a likely read error. The chain recombines TRBV13 with TRBJ2-7; D is undetermined. CDR3 length equals 12 residues. CDR1 PRHDT and CDR2 FYEKMQ come from the germline V gene (reference sequence). V was shortened by 5 bases and J by 3 bases, with 8 bases between the two germline ends. DNA of the CDR3: TGTGCCAGCAGCCGGCAGAACTACGAGCAGTACTCC. Translated: CASSRQNYEQYS.

This chain uses TRBV10-1 with TRBJ2-4, with D possibly being TRBD2 (7 bases). Germline CDR1 WNHNN, CDR2 SYGVQD (reference sequence). CDR3 length: 15 residues. Deletions cut 9 bases from V and 0 bases from J, with 15 bases between. In DNA, the CDR3 is TGCGCCAGAAGGGGGGGTCGATCAGCCAAAAACATTCAGTACTTC. Its translation: CARRGGRSAKNIQYF.

Remarks on this clonotype: The junction and the germline gene differ at one end; a read error may be behind it. The chain couples TRBV10-3 to TRBJ2-3, with D perhaps assigned TRBD1 or TRBD2 (5 bases each). Per the germline V gene, CDR1 is ENHRY and CDR2 is SYGVKD. This CDR3 region has 13 residues. CDR3 sequence reads: CVIRDGNLDTQYF. CDR3 nucleotide sequence: TGTGTCATCCGGGACGGGAATTTGGATACGCAGTATTTT.